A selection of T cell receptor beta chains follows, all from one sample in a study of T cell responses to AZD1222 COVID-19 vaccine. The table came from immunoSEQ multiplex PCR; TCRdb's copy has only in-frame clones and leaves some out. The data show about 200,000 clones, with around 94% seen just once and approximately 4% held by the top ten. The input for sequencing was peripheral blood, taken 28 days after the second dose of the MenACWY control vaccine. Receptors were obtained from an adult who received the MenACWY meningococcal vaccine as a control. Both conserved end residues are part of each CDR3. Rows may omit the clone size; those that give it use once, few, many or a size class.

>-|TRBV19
CASSIRQGWNTEAFF
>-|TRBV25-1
CASSGEGADTQYF
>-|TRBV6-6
CASSFDSNTEAFF
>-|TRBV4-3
CASSQHLAGDYEQFF
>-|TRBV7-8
CASSLHRGQGETQYF
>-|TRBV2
CASRVQSPRNSPLHF
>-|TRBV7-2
CASSLGLAGVNEQFF
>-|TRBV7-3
CASSLVPGKNTEAFF
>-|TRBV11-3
CASSRRSPNYGYTF
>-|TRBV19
CASSKTGGSGTIETQYF
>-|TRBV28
CASSFSLAGLSYEQYF
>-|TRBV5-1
CASSSLGKSGNTIYF
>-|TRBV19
CASSGGRTEAFF
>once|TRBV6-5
CASSRLGATEAFF
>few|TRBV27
CASSFLGGGSGNTIYF
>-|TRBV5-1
CASSLTGSGRYEQYF
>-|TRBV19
CASSTQAGVAGSEQFF
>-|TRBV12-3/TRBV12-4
CASMASGQETQYF
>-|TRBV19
CASRVRGRDEQFF
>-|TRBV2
CASSPGGGPYYGYTF
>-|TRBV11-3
CATADGPGTGDYGYTF
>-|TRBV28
CASSTWTDMNTEAFF
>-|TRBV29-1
CSVEANTEAFF
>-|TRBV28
CASSSGLAGYTDTQYF
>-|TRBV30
CAWRTGGGGPLHF
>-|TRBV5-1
CASSYELGFSEAFF
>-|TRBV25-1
CASTRASSGRSEQYF
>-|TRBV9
CASSARSSFTDTQYF
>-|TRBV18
CASSPQGTNEQFF
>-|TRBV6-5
CASSYRGIGAEAFF
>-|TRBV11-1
CASTTGQGQRETQYF
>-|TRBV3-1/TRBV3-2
CASSTRGGQSSTDTQYF
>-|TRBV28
CASSSLGSPRDTEAFF
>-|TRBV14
CASSPGAGQPQHF
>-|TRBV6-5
CASSYGTGEGYTF
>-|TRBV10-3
CATEGEGSYSPLHF
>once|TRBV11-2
CASSFLQGDGYTF
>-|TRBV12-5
CASQFATEAFF
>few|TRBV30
CAWSTGLNSPLHF
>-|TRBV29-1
CSVASKNIQYF
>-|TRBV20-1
CSVQRENEQYF
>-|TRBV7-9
CASSRRWTGGLDTEAFF